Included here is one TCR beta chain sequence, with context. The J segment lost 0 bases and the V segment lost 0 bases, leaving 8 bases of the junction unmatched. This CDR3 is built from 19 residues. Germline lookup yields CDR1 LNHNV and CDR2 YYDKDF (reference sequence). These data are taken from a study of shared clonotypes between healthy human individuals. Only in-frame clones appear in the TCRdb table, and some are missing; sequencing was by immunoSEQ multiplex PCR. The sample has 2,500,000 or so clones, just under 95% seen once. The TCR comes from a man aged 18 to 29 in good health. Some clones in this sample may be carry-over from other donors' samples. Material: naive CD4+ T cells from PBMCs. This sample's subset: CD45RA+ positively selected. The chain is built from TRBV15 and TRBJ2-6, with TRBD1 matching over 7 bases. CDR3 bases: TGTGCCACCAGCAGAGATCCAGGACAGGCCTTCTCTGGGGCCAACGTCCTGACTTTC. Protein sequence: CATSRDPGQAFSGANVLTF.